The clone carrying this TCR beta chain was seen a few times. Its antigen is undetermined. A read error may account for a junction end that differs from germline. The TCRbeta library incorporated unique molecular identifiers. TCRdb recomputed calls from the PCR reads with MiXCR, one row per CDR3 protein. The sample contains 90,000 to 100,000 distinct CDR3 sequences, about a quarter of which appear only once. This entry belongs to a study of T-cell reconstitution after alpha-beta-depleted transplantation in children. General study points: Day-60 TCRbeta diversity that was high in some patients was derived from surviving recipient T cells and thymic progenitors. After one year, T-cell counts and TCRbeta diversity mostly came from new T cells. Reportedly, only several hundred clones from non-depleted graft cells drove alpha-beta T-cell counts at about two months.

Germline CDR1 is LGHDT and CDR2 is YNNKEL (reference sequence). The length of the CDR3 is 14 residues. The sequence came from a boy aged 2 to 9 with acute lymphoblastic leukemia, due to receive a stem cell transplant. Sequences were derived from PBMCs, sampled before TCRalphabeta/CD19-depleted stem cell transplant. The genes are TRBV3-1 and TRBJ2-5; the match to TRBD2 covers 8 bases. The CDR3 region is CASSQKAAGGGPHF. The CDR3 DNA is TGTGCCAGCAGCCAAAAAGCGGCGGGGGGCGGCCCGCACTTC.